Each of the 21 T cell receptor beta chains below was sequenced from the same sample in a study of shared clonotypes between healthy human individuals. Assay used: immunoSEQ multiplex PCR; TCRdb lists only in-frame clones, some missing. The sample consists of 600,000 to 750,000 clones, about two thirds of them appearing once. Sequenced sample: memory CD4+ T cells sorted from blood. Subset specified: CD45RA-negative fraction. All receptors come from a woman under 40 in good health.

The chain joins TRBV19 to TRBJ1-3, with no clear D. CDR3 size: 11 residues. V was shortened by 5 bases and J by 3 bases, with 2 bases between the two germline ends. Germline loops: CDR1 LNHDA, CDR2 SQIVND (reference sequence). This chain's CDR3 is CASSRGNTIYF. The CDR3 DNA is TGTGCCAGTAGTCGTGGAAACACCATATATTTT.

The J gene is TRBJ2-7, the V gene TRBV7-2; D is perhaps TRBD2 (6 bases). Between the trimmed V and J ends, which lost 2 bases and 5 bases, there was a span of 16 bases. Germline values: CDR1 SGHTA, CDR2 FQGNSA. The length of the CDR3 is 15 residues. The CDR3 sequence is CASSLTTGLPHEQYF. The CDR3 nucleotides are TGTGCCAGCAGCTTAACGACGGGACTCCCGCACGAGCAGTACTTC. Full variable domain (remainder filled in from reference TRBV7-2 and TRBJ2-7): GAGVSQSPSNKVTEKGKDVELRCDPISGHTALYWYRQSLGQGLEFLIYFQGNSAPDKSGLPSDRFSAERTGGSVSTLTIQRTQQEDSAVYLCASSLTTGLPHEQYFGPGTRLTVT.

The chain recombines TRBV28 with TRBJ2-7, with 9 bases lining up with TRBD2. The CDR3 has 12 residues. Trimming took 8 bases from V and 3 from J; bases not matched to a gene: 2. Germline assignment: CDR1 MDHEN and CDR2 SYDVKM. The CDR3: CASETSGYEQYF. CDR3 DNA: TGTGCCAGCGAGACTAGCGGCTACGAGCAGTACTTC.

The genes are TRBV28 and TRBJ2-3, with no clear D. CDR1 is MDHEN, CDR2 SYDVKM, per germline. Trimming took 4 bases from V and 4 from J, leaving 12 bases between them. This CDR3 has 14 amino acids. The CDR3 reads CASSSSGLADTQYF. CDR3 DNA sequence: TGTGCCAGCAGTTCATCGGGCCTGGCAGATACGCAGTATTTT.

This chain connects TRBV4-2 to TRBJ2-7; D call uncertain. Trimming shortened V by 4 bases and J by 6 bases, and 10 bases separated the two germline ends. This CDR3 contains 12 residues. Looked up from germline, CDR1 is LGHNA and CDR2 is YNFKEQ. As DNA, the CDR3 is TGTGCCAGCAGCCGCACGCCCGGCGAGCAGTACTTC. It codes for CASSRTPGEQYF.

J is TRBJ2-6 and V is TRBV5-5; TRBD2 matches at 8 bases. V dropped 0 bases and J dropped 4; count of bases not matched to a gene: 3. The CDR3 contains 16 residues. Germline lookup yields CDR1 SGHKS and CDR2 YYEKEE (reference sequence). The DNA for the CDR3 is TGTGCCAGCAGCTTGGAGGCGGGAGGAGGGGCCAACGTCCTGACTTTC. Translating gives CASSLEAGGGANVLTF.

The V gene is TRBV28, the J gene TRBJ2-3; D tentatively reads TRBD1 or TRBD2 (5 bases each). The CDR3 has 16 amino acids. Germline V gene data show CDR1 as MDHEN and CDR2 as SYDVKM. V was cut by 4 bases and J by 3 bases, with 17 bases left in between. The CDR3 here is CASSSSGTKRTDTQYF. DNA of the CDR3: TGTGCCAGCAGTTCCTCCGGGACCAAAAGGACAGATACGCAGTATTTT.

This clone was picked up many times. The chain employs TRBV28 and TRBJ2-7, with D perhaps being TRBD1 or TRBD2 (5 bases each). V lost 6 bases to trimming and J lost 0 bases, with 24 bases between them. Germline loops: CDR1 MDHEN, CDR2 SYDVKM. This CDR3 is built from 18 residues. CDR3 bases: TGTGCCAGCAGGGTGGTGGGGCAGCCAAGAGGGCTCTCCTACGAGCAGTACTTC. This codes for CASRVVGQPRGLSYEQYF.

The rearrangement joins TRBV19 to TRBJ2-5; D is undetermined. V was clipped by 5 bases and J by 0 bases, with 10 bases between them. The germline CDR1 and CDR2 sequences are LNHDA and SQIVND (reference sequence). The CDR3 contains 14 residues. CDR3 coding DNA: TGTGCCAGTAGTGGAAGTGGCGACCAAGAGACCCAGTACTTC. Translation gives CASSGSGDQETQYF. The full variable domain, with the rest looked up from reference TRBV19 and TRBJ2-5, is DGGITQSPKYLFRKEGQNVTLSCEQNLNHDAMYWYRQDPGQGLRLIYYSQIVNDFQKGDIAEGYSVSREKKESFPLTVTSAQKNPTAFYLCASSGSGDQETQYFGPGTRLLVL.

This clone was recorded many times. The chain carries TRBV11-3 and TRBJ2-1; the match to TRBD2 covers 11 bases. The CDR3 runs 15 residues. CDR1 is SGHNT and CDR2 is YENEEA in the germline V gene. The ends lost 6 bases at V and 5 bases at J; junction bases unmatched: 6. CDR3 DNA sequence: TGTGCCAGCAGTCGTCCGGGACTAGCGGACAATGAGCAGTTCTTC. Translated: CASSRPGLADNEQFF.

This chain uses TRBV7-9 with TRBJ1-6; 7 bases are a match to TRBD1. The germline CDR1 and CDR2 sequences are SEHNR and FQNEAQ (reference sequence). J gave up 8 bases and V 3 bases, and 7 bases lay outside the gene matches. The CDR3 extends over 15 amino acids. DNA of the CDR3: TGTGCCAGCAGCTTCGGGACAGTGAATGATTCACCCCTCCACTTT. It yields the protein CASSFGTVNDSPLHF. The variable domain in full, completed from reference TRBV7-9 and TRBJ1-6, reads DTGVSQNPRHKITKRGQNVTFRCDPISEHNRLYWYRQTLGQGPEFLTYFQNEAQLEKSRLLSDRFSAERPKGSFSTLEIQRTEQGDSAMYLCASSFGTVNDSPLHFGNGTRLTVT.

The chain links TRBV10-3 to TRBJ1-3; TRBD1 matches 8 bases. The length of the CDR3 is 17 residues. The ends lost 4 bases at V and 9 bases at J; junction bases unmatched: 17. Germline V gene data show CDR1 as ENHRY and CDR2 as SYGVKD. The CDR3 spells CAISGTGRGKSLCTIYF. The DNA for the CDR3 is TGTGCCATCAGTGGGACAGGGCGAGGGAAGTCTTTATGCACCATATATTTT.

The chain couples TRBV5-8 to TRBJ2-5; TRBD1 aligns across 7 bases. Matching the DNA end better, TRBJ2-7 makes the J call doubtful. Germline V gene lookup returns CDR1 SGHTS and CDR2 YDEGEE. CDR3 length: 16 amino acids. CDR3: CASSRGQATYSYEQYF. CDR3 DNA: TGTGCCAGCAGCCGAGGACAGGCGACGTACTCCTACGAGCAGTACTTC.

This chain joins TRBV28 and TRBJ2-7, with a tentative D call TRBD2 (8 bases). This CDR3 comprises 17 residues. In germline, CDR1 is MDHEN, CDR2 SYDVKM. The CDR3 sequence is CAAMQGGSGVISYEQYF. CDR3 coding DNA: TGTGCTGCGATGCAGGGGGGTAGCGGGGTTATCTCCTACGAGCAGTACTTC.

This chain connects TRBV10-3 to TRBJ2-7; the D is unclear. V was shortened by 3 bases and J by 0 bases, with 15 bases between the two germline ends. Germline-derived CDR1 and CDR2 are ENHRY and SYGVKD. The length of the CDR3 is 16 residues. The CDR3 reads CAISDPTTGSSYEQYF. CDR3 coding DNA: TGTGCCATCAGTGATCCCACCACGGGTAGCTCCTACGAGCAGTACTTC.

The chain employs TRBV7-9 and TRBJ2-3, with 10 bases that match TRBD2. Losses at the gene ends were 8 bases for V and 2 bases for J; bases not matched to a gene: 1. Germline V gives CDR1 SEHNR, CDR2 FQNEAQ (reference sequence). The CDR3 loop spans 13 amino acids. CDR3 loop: CASGTSDTDTQYF. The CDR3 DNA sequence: TGTGCCAGCGGGACTAGCGACACAGATACGCAGTATTTT.

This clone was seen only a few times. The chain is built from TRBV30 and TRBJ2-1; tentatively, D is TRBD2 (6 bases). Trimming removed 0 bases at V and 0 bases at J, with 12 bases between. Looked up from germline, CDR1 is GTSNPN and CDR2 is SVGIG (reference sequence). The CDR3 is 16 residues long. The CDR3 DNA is TGTGCCTGGAGTGTACCGGGGAGGTCCTCCTACAATGAGCAGTTCTTC. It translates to CAWSVPGRSSYNEQFF.

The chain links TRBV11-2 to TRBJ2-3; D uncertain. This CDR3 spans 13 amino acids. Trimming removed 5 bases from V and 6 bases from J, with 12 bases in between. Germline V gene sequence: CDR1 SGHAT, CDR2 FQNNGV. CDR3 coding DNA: TGTGCCAGCAGCCAAGAAAGTACGGATACGCAGTATTTT. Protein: CASSQESTDTQYF.

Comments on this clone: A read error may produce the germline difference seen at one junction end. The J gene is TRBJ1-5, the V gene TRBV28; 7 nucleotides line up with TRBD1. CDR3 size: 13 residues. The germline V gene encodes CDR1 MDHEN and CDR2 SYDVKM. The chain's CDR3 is CASDRDSIQPQHF. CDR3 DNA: TGTGCCAGCGACCGGGACAGCATTCAGCCCCAGCATTTT.

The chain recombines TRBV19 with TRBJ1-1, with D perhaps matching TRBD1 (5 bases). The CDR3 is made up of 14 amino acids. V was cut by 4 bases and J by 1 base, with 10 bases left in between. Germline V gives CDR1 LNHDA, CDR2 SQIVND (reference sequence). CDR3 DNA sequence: TGTGCCAGTAGTACATACACAGGGAACACTGAAGCTTTCTTT. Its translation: CASSTYTGNTEAFF.

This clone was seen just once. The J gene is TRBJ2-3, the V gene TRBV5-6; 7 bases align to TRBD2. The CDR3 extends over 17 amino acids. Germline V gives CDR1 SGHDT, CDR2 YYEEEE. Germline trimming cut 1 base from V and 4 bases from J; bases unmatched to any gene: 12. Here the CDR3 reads CASSLRRGSSGADTQYF. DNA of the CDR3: TGTGCCAGCAGCTTGAGAAGGGGTTCTAGCGGTGCAGATACGCAGTATTTT. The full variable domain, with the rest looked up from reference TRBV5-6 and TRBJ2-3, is DAGVTQSPTHLIKTRGQQVTLRCSPKSGHDTVSWYQQALGQGPQFIFQYYEEEERQRGNFPDRFSGHQFPNYSSELNVNALLLGDSALYLCASSLRRGSSGADTQYFGPGTRLTVL.